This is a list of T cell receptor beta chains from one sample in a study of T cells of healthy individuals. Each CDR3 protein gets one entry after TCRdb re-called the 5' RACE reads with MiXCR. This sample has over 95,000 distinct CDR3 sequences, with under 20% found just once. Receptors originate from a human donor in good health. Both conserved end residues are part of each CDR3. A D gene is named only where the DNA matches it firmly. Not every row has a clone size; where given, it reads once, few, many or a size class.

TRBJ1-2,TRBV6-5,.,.,TGTGCCAGCAGTTACTCCCGGGAACCTTCTATCGGAAACTATGGCTACACCTTC,CASSYSREPSIGNYGYTF
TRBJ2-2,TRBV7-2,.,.,TGTGCCAGCAGCGACAAGACAGAAGCCGCCACCGGGGAGCTGTTTTTT,CASSDKTEAATGELFF
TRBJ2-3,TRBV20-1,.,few,TGCAGTGCTAGAGAGACGGCCTGGGCAGATACGCAGTATTTT,CSARETAWADTQYF
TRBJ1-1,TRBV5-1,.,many,TGCGCCAGCAGCTTGGGGAGGGGCGAAGCTTTCTTT,CASSLGRGEAFF
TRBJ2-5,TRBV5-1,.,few,TGCGCCAGCAGCTTGGGACCCCGCGAAGAGACCCAGTACTTC,CASSLGPREETQYF
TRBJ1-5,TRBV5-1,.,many,TGCGCCAGCTTGGGTCAGCCCCAGCATTTT,CASLGQPQHF
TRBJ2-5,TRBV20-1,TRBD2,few,TGCAGTGCTAAGTCAGCGGGGGGAAGGGAGACCCAGTACTTC,CSAKSAGGRETQYF
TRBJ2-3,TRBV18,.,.,TGTGCCAGCTCACCAGGGGGGGGCTCGACAGATACGCAGTATTTT,CASSPGGGSTDTQYF
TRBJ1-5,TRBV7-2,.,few,TGTGCCAGCAGTGAGGGGTTGTGGCAGCCCCAGCATTTT,CASSEGLWQPQHF
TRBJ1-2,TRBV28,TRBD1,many,TGTGCCAGCAGTTCACCGGGACAGGGGGGATATGGCTACACCTTC,CASSSPGQGGYGYTF
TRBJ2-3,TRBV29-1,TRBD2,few,TGCAGCGTGATACTAGCGGGGCTTGCAGATACGCAGTATTTT,CSVILAGLADTQYF
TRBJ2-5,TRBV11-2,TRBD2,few,TGTGCCAGCAGCCCCCGACTAGCGGGGGGGCTAGAGACCCAGTACTTC,CASSPRLAGGLETQYF
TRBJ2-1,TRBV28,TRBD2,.,TGTGCCAGCAGCATAGCGGGAGTCGGTTTAGGGGAGCAGTTCTTC,CASSIAGVGLGEQFF
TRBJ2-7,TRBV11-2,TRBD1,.,TGTGCCAGCAGCTTAGTCGTTGGGACAGTAGCCTACGAGCAGTACTTC,CASSLVVGTVAYEQYF
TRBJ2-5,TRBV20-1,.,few,TGCAGTGCTAGTTCGCCCCCAGAGACCCAGTACTTC,CSASSPPETQYF
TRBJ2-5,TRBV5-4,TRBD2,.,TGTGCCAGCAGCTCAGCGGGAGCAGAGACCCAGTACTTC,CASSSAGAETQYF
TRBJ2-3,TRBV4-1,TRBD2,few,TGCGCCAGCAGCAAGACGGGACTAGCGGAGCCTAGCACAGATACGCAGTATTTT,CASSKTGLAEPSTDTQYF
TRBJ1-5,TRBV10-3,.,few,TGTGCCATCAGTCCTCAGGGGCTTCTTGATAGCAATCAGCCCCAGCATTTT,CAISPQGLLDSNQPQHF
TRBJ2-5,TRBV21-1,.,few,TGTGCCAGCAGCAAAGTAGTGGGGACAGGGGGAGAGACCCAGTACTTC,CASSKVVGTGGETQYF
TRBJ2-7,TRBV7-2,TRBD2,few,TGTGCCAGCAGCCCCACTAGCGGCCCCTACGAGCAGTACTTC,CASSPTSGPYEQYF
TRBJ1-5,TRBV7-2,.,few,TGTGCCAGCAGCCAAAGGAGCAATCAGCCCCAGCATTTT,CASSQRSNQPQHF
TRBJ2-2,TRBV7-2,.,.,TGTGCCAGCAGCTTAAGCGCCGGGGCAAACACCGGGGAGCTGTTTTTT,CASSLSAGANTGELFF
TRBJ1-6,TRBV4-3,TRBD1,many,TGCGCCAGCAGCCGGACAGGGGTTAATTCACCCCTCCACTTT,CASSRTGVNSPLHF